Shown below are 21 T cell receptor beta chains from a single sample sequenced in a study of blood T cell repertoires in COVID-19. Profiled with immunoSEQ multiplex PCR; TCRdb holds only in-frame clones, not every one. The sample lists about 170,000 clones; approximately 89% were seen once. The specimen sequenced was peripheral blood. The receptors shown here come from a man between 65 and 79 years old with acute or convalescent COVID-19.

This clone was observed a single time. The chain recombines TRBV27 with TRBJ2-1; 8 nucleotides align to TRBD1. The CDR3 length is 16 residues. Germline loops: CDR1 MNHEY, CDR2 SMNVEV (reference sequence). J lost 0 bases, V lost 5 bases, and 6 bases had no gene match. The CDR3 DNA sequence: TGTGCCAGCAGTCCGGACAGGGCCCCCTCCTACAATGAGCAGTTCTTC. Translation: CASSPDRAPSYNEQFF.

The chain carries TRBV6-5 and TRBJ1-2; no reliable D call. Germline lookup yields CDR1 MNHEY and CDR2 SVGAGI. The ends were cut back, 7 bases at V and 3 bases at J, with 12 bases in the middle. The CDR3 runs 13 residues. The CDR3 is CASTLLPDYGYTF. For the CDR3, the DNA is TGTGCCAGCACCCTCCTACCTGACTATGGCTACACCTTC.

For the CDR3, the DNA is TGCGCCAGCAGTCAATCGGGGAGGCAGGGGGCCAATGAGCAGTTCTTC. It yields the protein CASSQSGRQGANEQFF. The chain uses TRBV23-1 and TRBJ2-1; 8 nucleotides match TRBD1. TRBV23-1 is labeled an ORF, and its function is uncertain. The V and J ends lost 0 bases and 6 bases, in that order; junction bases with no gene match: 7. CDR3 length equals 16 residues.

The chain has TRBV11-2 and TRBJ2-3, with 12 bases that match TRBD2. The CDR3 covers 17 residues. Unmatched junction bases numbered 6, after V lost 5 bases and J lost 0 bases. Germline V gene sequence: CDR1 SGHAT, CDR2 FQNNGV. DNA of the CDR3: TGTGCCAGCAGCCCCAGACTAGCGGGGGACAGCACAGATACGCAGTATTTT. Translated, it gives CASSPRLAGDSTDTQYF.

The chain carries TRBV5-1 and TRBJ2-7; TRBD2 might be the D (6 bases). The CDR3 covers 13 residues. Germline loops: CDR1 SGHRS, CDR2 YFSETQ. Trimming left V 1 base short and J 5 bases short, with 10 bases between. In DNA, the CDR3 is TGCGCCAGCAGCTTGCGGGAGTCCCACGAGCAGTACTTC. Protein sequence: CASSLRESHEQYF.

This clone was observed a few times. V gene TRBV7-9 combines with J gene TRBJ2-7; D ambiguous. This CDR3 comprises 11 residues. Germline V gives CDR1 SEHNR, CDR2 FQNEAQ (reference sequence). Trimming left V 5 bases short and J 4 bases short, with 6 bases between. The CDR3 DNA sequence: TGTGCCAGCAGCAATCAGTACGAGCAGTACTTC. It encodes CASSNQYEQYF.

This clone was detected only once. The chain recombines TRBV24-1 with TRBJ2-5, with D tentatively TRBD2 (6 bases). CDR1 KGHDR and CDR2 SFDVKD come from the germline V gene. V was trimmed by 6 bases and J by 8 bases, leaving 12 bases between them. This CDR3 is built from 12 residues. The CDR3 is CATSLAMGTQYF. CDR3 nucleotide sequence: TGTGCCACCAGTCTAGCGATGGGTACCCAGTACTTC.

The V call is TRBV7-2, the J call TRBJ1-5, with D possibly being TRBD1 (5 bases). Trimming stripped 2 bases from V and 5 bases from J, with 10 bases between. CDR3 length: 14 amino acids. The V gene's germline CDR1 is SGHTA and CDR2 FQGNSA. This CDR3 reads CASSLWGTDQPQHF. The CDR3 DNA sequence: TGTGCCAGCAGCTTATGGGGGACTGATCAGCCCCAGCATTTT.

CDR3 sequence reads: CARSSREKLFF. CDR3 DNA sequence: TGTGCCAGAAGTTCTAGGGAAAAACTGTTTTTT. The chain has TRBV5-3 and TRBJ1-4; no clear D gene. TRBV5-3 falls under the ORF class, with uncertain function. The CDR3 totals 11 residues. V lost 5 bases, J lost 8 bases, and 7 bases lay in between.

With regard to this clone: The DNA is omitted, as the CDR3 cannot be located on it reliably, and the CDR3 follows TCRdb's listing. V is TRBV30 and J is TRBJ1-1. Germline lookup yields CDR1 GTSNPN and CDR2 SVGIG (reference sequence). The CDR3 has 16 amino acids, counting both end residues. CDR3 region: CAWSVFLSGGNTEAFF.

V gene TRBV28 combines with J gene TRBJ2-7, with 8 bases identical to TRBD1. Germline values: CDR1 MDHEN, CDR2 SYDVKM. The CDR3 length is 14 residues. The J segment lost 0 bases and the V segment lost 6 bases, leaving 4 bases of the junction unmatched. The CDR3 loop reads CASSLTGGSYEQYF. CDR3 DNA: TGTGCCAGCAGCCTAACAGGGGGCTCCTACGAGCAGTACTTC.

The J gene is TRBJ1-5, the V gene TRBV4-3; TRBD1 is a possible D gene (5 bases). Trimming removed 0 bases from V and 1 base from J, with 13 bases in between. The CDR3 has 17 amino acids. The germline V gene has CDR1 LGHNA and CDR2 YSLEER. The CDR3 region is CASSQDRQTISNQPQHF. The CDR3 region has the DNA TGCGCCAGCAGCCAAGACAGACAGACCATAAGCAATCAGCCCCAGCATTTT.

V usage is TRBV27 and J usage is TRBJ2-7; TRBD1 agrees at 7 bases. Germline CDR1 reads MNHEY; CDR2 reads SMNVEV (reference sequence). With 4 bases clipped from V and 1 base from J, the junction kept 10 bases outside the gene matches. CDR3 length: 16 residues. The DNA for the CDR3 is TGTGCCAGCAGTTCCGACCCCGGGACAGCTTCCTACGAGCAGTACTTC. Its translation is CASSSDPGTASYEQYF.

This chain's CDR3 is CASPFTNRDYGYTF. In DNA form, the CDR3 reads TGTGCCAGCCCGTTCACCAACAGGGACTATGGCTACACCTTC. V and J are TRBV21-1 and TRBJ1-2; the table's D gene call, TRBD1, was not cross checked with the DNA. TRBV21-1 is noted as a pseudogene. This CDR3 spans 14 amino acids.

J is TRBJ1-3 and V is TRBV6-5; D gene unclear. The CDR3 is 16 amino acids. Trimming cost V 0 bases and J 0 bases, with 9 bases left between them. Germline values: CDR1 MNHEY, CDR2 SVGAGI. The CDR3, as DNA: TGTGCCAGCAGTTACTCTACAGCAAACTCTGGAAACACCATATATTTT. Amino acid sequence: CASSYSTANSGNTIYF.

The CDR3 DNA reads TGCGCCAGCAGCCAAGATGTGGAGACAGGGGGCCTGACTGAAGCTTTCTTT. This translates into CASSQDVETGGLTEAFF. V is TRBV4-3 and J is TRBJ1-1, with TRBD1 identical over 10 bases. CDR1 is LGHNA, CDR2 YSLEER, per germline. The CDR3 is 17 residues long. With V trimmed by 0 bases and J by 5 bases, 9 bases remained unmatched.

V usage is TRBV5-4 and J usage is TRBJ2-4; TRBD2 agrees at 13 bases. Germline lookup yields CDR1 SGHNT and CDR2 YYREEE (reference sequence). Losses at the gene ends were 4 bases for V and 7 bases for J; bases not matched to a gene: 8. This CDR3 has 16 amino acids. The chain's CDR3 is CASSPGLAGEWNIQYF. CDR3 sequence (DNA): TGTGCCAGCAGCCCTGGACTAGCGGGAGAATGGAACATTCAGTACTTC.

The chain links TRBV7-2 to TRBJ1-3; the match to TRBD1 covers 11 bases. This CDR3 is 17 amino acids long. Germline V gene sequence: CDR1 SGHTA, CDR2 FQGNSA. V was clipped by 4 bases and J by 1 base; unmatched bases: 6. The CDR3 region is CASSSRTGGASGNTIYF. CDR3 DNA sequence: TGTGCCAGCAGCTCCCGGACAGGGGGCGCTTCTGGAAACACCATATATTTT.

This chain joins TRBV7-3 and TRBJ2-3, with a tentative D call TRBD1 (6 bases). The CDR3 totals 17 residues. Trimming stripped 4 bases from V and 0 bases from J, with 17 bases between. Germline V gives CDR1 SGHTA, CDR2 FQGTGA. The DNA of the CDR3 is TGTGCCAGCAGCTCTAAGGGGGTCCAAAGTAGCACAGATACGCAGTATTTT. Translated, it gives CASSSKGVQSSTDTQYF.

V is TRBV25-1 and J is TRBJ2-1; TRBD2 might be the D (7 bases). CDR1 and CDR2 from the germline V gene are MGHDK and SYGVNS. This CDR3 comprises 16 residues. Trimming stripped 0 bases from V and 8 bases from J, with 17 bases between. This CDR3 reads CASSEYGGRDIHEQFF. For the CDR3, the DNA is TGTGCCAGCAGTGAATACGGGGGGCGCGACATCCATGAGCAGTTCTTC.

J is TRBJ1-6 and V is TRBV2, with D perhaps TRBD1 (6 bases). CDR1 SNHLY and CDR2 FYNNEI come from the germline V gene. Between the trimmed V and J ends, which lost 2 bases and 6 bases, there was a span of 8 bases. CDR3 length: 14 amino acids. The CDR3 DNA reads TGTGCCAGCAGTGAACAGGGGTCTAATTCACCCCTCCACTTT. It is translated as CASSEQGSNSPLHF.